This is a list of T cell receptor beta chains from one sample in a study of CD8 T cells in ankylosing spondylitis. TCRdb passed the 5' RACE reads through MiXCR, listing each CDR3 protein once. The sample has just under 550,000 distinct CDR3 sequences; more than 9.5% are singletons. Sample: blood, either unsorted or a sorted T cell fraction (not recorded which). The receptors stem from a male donor with ankylosing spondylitis. Both conserved end residues are part of each CDR3. The order of the fields is J gene, V gene, clone size, D gene, CDR3 DNA, CDR3 protein. A D gene is named only where the DNA matches it firmly. Expanded clones get a size class; other rows say once, few or many, or leave the size out.

J gene: TRBJ1-1
V gene: TRBV5-1
clone size: many
D gene: -
CDR3 DNA: TGCGCCAGCAGCTTTGGGGGGGGCGCCGCTGAAGCTTTCTTT
CDR3 protein: CASSFGGGAAEAFF

J gene: TRBJ2-5
V gene: TRBV29-1
clone size: -
D gene: TRBD2
CDR3 DNA: TGCAGCGTCCCCAAGCGGGGCCAAGAGACCCAGTACTTC
CDR3 protein: CSVPKRGQETQYF

J gene: TRBJ1-3
V gene: TRBV5-1
clone size: once
D gene: -
CDR3 DNA: TGCGCCAGCAGCTCCTCAATACTTGGAAACACCATATATTTT
CDR3 protein: CASSSSILGNTIYF

J gene: TRBJ1-1
V gene: TRBV20-1
clone size: few
D gene: -
CDR3 DNA: TGCAGTGCTTCGGACACTATGGCGGGGGGCACTGAAGCTTTCTTT
CDR3 protein: CSASDTMAGGTEAFF

J gene: TRBJ1-1
V gene: TRBV7-9
clone size: few
D gene: TRBD1
CDR3 DNA: TGTGCCAGCAGCAGGGGGCTCACTGAAGCTTTCTTT
CDR3 protein: CASSRGLTEAFF

J gene: TRBJ2-7
V gene: TRBV24-1
clone size: few
D gene: TRBD2
CDR3 DNA: TGTGCCACCAGTGACCATGGGACTAGCGGGACCTTCGTCGAGCAGTACTTC
CDR3 protein: CATSDHGTSGTFVEQYF

J gene: TRBJ2-5
V gene: TRBV10-1
clone size: few
D gene: TRBD1
CDR3 DNA: TGCGCCAGCAGTGAGGGCAGGGGGCCGATGGACCAGTACTTC
CDR3 protein: CASSEGRGPMDQYF

J gene: TRBJ2-7
V gene: TRBV27
clone size: few
D gene: -
CDR3 DNA: TGTGCCAGCAGTCTAAGGATTGGCGGTCAGCACGAGCAGTACTTC
CDR3 protein: CASSLRIGGQHEQYF

J gene: TRBJ1-3
V gene: TRBV5-6
clone size: -
D gene: -
CDR3 DNA: TGTGCCAGCAGCTTGGAGCCGACCCCGGCCTCTGGAAACACCATATATTTT
CDR3 protein: CASSLEPTPASGNTIYF

J gene: TRBJ2-3
V gene: TRBV5-6
clone size: -
D gene: -
CDR3 DNA: TGTGCCAGCAGCTTAATTGACAGGACTTTCGGAGATACGCAGTATTTT
CDR3 protein: CASSLIDRTFGDTQYF